This T cell receptor (beta chain) appears in the sequencing data of a study of molecular identifiers for immune sequencing clone quantification (dated by TCRdb to the late 2010s). Notes on the research overall: For a replicate experiment, RNA from around 20,000 or 100,000 naive CD8 T cells was divided into five aliquots, and four of the five aliquots were sequenced. CD8 T cells were used in a methods study to benchmark molecular-identifier clustering-based TCR repertoire sequencing (MIDCIRS) and TCR RNA copy counting. Here is what the overall study found, with its caveats: Spiked-in Jurkat TCR RNA (roughly 10 copies' worth), which is not part of the donor repertoire, was contained in the naive libraries. Spiked-in Jurkat TCR RNA equal to a single cell's worth was reported to be detectable even within 1,100,000 naive CD8 T cells. The sizes of highly expanded clones could end up underestimated when identical TCR molecules share a barcode. Modeling indicated 2.5 to 3.5 TCR RNA copies recovered per cell, compared with 7.5 to 10 by digital PCR, which implies a capture efficiency of approximately 29%. When barcode sub-clustering was left out, chimeric consensus sequences inflated TCR diversity, with chimeras reaching as high as 47%. In CMV-specific effector cells, clones with more than 20 RNA copies contained over 99% of molecules, whereas in naive cells such clones contained under 1% of molecules.

Naive CD8 T cell libraries were made from approximately 22,000 to 940,000 sorted cells using 10%, 30% or 50% of purified RNA. Naive CD8 T cells were FACS-sorted as CD8+CD4-CCR7+CD45RA+ on a BD FACSAria II into RLT Plus buffer. Detection sensitivity was tested by spiking Jurkat RNA equal to some 11 TCR copies' worth into samples containing roughly 19,000-1,100,000 naive CD8 T cells. CD8 T cells were enriched using RosetteSep CD8+ T Cell Enrichment Cocktail and Ficoll-Paque, and the enriched cells then underwent ACK red cell lysis. This clonotype has only a few counts. Its cognate antigen has yet to be identified. It has no much larger one-base neighbor in the sample; base qualities were not kept. Receptor amplification or capture employed PCR. TCRdb records NextSeq 500 as the sequencer. Preparation of bulk TCR libraries followed a previously described approach, with the TCR primers listed in Table S5. Purification of total RNA was performed with the Qiagen AllPrep DNA/RNA kit. Reads from multiple sequencing runs of the same library were pooled before analysis. The study's processing was this. Reads were retained only if the reads had an exact TCR constant sequence, and the retained reads were trimmed to 150 nt and grouped according to their 12-nt molecular barcodes. Reads inside each barcode group were sub-clustered using a 15% Levenshtein threshold, and a quality-weighted consensus sequence was constructed for each RNA molecule. Non-functional sequences were excluded, and lower-count sequences lying one edit away from another sequence were also excluded. On the basis of fitting two negative binomial distributions, barcode sub-clusters with fewer than 20% of the maximum read count were discarded. The public reads were run again by TCRdb, first through fastp at Q25 and then through MiXCR, and only productive beta chains were kept. CDR3 protein duplicates are merged, each entry listing the most common genes and DNA. None of the V and J calls come from the authors' own analysis; TCRdb made them. The sample table contains around 460,000 distinct CDR3 sequences; only one count was recorded for about a quarter of them. The ten largest clonotypes hold roughly 0.79% of the sample.

Spanning cysteine to phenylalanine, the CDR3 consists of 13 amino acids. Here the CDR3 DNA is all that survives: 39 bases in frame from base 1. V lost 4 bases and J lost 4 bases; the stretch between them is 11 bases long. The CDR1 and CDR2 encoded by the germline V gene (reference sequence) are SEHNR and FQNEAQ. Sequenced input: naive CD8+ T cells from blood, with Jurkat cell RNA spiked in. This specimen's cell subset or site label, interpreted: FACS-sorted CD8+CD4-CCR7+CD45RA+ naive T cells. The chain couples TRBV7-9 to TRBJ2-7; the D gene identity is not certain. This TCR came from a human donor in good health. Some libraries in this study had Jurkat cell RNA spiked in. The DNA sequence reads TGTGCCAGCAGCTCATCGTTACAATACGAGCAGTACTTC. It specifies CASSSSLQYEQYF.